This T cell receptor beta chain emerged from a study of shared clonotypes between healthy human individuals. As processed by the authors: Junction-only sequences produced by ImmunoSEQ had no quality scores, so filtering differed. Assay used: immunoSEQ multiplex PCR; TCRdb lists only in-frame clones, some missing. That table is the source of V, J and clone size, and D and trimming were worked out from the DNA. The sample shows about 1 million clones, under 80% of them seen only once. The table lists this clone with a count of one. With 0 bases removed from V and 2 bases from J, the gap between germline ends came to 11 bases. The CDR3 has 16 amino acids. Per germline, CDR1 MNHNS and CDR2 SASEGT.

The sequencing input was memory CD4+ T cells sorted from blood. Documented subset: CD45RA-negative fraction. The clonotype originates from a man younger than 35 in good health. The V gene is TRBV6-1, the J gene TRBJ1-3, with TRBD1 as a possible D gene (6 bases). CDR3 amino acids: CASSEASGQPGNTIYF. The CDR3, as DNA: TGTGCCAGCAGTGAAGCGTCTGGACAGCCTGGAAACACCATATATTTT.